This TCR beta chain was sequenced in a study of blood T cell repertoires in COVID-19. Profiled with immunoSEQ multiplex PCR; TCRdb holds only in-frame clones, not every one. Here the sample spans about 160,000 clones, approximately 82% being singletons. The sequencing input was PBMCs or T cells enriched from blood (not recorded which). This TCR was recovered from a woman aged 45-60 years who had recovered from COVID-19.

CDR3 amino acids: CASSLLTGGGQPQHF. CDR3 DNA: TGTGCCAGCAGTCTGTTGACAGGGGGGGGCCAGCCCCAGCATTTT. The chain links TRBV28 to TRBJ1-5; 9 bases match TRBD1. CDR1 is MDHEN and CDR2 is SYDVKM in the germline V gene. With 5 bases clipped from V and 7 bases from J, the junction kept 9 bases outside the gene matches. The CDR3 covers 15 residues.